These 2 T cell receptor beta chains were sequenced from one sample in a study of technical replicates of blood from a handful of donors. Only in-frame clones appear in the TCRdb table, and some are missing; sequencing was by immunoSEQ multiplex PCR. The profile covers about 75,000 clones, with around 97% appearing a single time and around 0.18% taken by the ten largest. The material sequenced was T cells isolated from PBMCs. These receptors were obtained from a human donor in good health.

This chain connects TRBV4-1 to TRBJ2-5, with D perhaps TRBD2 (5 bases). Per the germline V gene, CDR1 is MGHRA and CDR2 is YSYEKL. With 5 bases removed from V and 0 bases from J, the gap between germline ends came to 7 bases. The length of the CDR3 is 13 residues. The CDR3 DNA reads as TGCGCCAGCAGCGGGGAGTACCAAGAGACCCAGTACTTC. Encoded protein: CASSGEYQETQYF.

The chain uses TRBV6-1 and TRBJ2-1; D is ambiguous. The germline CDR1 and CDR2 sequences are MNHNS and SASEGT. The CDR3 covers 11 residues. The V and J ends lost 2 bases and 8 bases respectively, with 4 bases between them. The CDR3 reads CASSEQYEQFF. DNA of the CDR3: TGTGCCAGCAGTGAACAGTATGAGCAGTTCTTC.